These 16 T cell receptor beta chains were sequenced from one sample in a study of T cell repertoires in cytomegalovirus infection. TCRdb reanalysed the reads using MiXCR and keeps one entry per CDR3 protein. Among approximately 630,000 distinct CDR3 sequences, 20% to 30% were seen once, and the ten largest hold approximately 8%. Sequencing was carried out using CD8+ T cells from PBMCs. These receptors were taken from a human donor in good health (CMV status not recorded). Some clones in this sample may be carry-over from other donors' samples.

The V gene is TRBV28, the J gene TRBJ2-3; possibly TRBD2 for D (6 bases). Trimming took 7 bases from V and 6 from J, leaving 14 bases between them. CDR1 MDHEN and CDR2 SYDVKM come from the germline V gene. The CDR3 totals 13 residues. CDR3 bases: TGTGCCAGCAACATTTTGGCGGGGGATACGCAGTATTTT. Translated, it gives CASNILAGDTQYF.

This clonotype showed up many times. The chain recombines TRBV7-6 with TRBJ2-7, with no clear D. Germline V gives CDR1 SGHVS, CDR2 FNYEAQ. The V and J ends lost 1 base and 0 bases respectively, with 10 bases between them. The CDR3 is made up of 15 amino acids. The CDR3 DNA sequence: TGTGCCAGCAGCTTAGAGGGCACGGTCTCCTACGAGCAGTACTTC. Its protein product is CASSLEGTVSYEQYF.

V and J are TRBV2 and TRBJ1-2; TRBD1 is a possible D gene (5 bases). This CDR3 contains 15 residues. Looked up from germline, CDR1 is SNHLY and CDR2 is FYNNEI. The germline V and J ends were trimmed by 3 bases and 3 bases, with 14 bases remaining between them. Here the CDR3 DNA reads TGTGCCAGCAGTGAGGGAACCGGGGCTGACTATGGCTACACCTTC. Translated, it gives CASSEGTGADYGYTF.

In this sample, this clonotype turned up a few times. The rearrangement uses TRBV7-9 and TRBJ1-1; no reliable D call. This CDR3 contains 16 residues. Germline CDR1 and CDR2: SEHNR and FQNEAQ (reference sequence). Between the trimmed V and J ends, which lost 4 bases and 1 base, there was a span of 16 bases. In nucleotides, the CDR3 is TGTGCCAGCAGCTCCGCCCCGGGCCCAGGGAACACTGAAGCTTTCTTT. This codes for CASSSAPGPGNTEAFF.

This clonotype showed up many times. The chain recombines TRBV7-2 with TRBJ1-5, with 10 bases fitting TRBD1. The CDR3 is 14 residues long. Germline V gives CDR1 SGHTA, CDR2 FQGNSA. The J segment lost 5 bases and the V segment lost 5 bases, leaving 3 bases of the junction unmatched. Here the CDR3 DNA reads TGTGCCAGCAGCCGGACAGGGGGTTATCAGCCCCAGCATTTT. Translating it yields CASSRTGGYQPQHF.

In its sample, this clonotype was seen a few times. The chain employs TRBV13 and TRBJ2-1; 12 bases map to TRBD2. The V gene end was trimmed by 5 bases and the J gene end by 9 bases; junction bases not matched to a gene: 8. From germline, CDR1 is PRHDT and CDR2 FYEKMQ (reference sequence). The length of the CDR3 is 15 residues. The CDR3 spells CASSPLAGGKGEQFF. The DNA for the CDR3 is TGTGCCAGCAGCCCTCTAGCGGGGGGGAAGGGTGAGCAGTTCTTC. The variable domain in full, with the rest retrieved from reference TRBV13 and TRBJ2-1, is AAGVIQSPRHLIKEKRETATLKCYPIPRHDTVYWYQQGPGQDPQFLISFYEKMQSDKGSIPDRFSAQQFSDYHSELNMSSLELGDSALYFCASSPLAGGKGEQFFGPGTRLTVL.

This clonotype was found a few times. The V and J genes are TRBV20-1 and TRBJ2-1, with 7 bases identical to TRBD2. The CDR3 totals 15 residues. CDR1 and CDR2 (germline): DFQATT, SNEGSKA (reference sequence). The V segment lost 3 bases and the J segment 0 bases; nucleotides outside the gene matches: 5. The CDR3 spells CSARSWEGSYNEQFF. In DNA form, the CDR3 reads TGCAGTGCTAGGTCTTGGGAGGGCTCCTACAATGAGCAGTTCTTC.

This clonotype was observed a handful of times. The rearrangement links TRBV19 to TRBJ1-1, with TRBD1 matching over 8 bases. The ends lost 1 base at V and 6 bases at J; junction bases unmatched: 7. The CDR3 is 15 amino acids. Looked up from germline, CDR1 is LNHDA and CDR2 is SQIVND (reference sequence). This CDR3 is CASSIVSDRGAEAFF. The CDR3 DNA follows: TGTGCCAGTAGTATAGTAAGCGACAGGGGAGCTGAAGCTTTCTTT. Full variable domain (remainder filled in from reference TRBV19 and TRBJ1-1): DGGITQSPKYLFRKEGQNVTLSCEQNLNHDAMYWYRQDPGQGLRLIYYSQIVNDFQKGDIAEGYSVSREKKESFPLTVTSAQKNPTAFYLCASSIVSDRGAEAFFGQGTRLTVV.

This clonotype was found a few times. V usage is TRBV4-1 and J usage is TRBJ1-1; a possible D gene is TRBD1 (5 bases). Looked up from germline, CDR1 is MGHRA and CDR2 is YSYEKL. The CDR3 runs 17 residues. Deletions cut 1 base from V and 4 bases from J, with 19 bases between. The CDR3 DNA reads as TGCGCCAGCAGCCAAGTGTCTATCCAGGGAGTTGGCACTGAAGCTTTCTTT. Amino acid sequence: CASSQVSIQGVGTEAFF.

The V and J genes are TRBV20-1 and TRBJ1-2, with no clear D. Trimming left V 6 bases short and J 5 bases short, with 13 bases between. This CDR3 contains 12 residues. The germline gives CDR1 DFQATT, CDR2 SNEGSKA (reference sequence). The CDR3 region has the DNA TGCAGTGCGCCACCACGGACGTATGGCTACACCTTC. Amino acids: CSAPPRTYGYTF.

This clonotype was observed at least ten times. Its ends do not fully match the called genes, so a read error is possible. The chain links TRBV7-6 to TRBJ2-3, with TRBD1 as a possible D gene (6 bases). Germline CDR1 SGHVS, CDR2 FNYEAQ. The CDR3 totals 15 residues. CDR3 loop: CASSLGQGIVDTQYF. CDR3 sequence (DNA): TGTGCTAGCAGCTTAGGTCAGGGGATAGTAGATACGCAGTATTTT.

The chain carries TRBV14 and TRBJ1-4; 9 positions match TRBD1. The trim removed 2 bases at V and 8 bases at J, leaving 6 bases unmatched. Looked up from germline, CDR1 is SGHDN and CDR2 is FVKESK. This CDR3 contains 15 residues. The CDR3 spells CASSQLTGGLEKLFF. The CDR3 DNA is TGTGCCAGCAGCCAATTGACAGGGGGTTTGGAAAAACTGTTTTTT.

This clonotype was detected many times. Here the CDR3 DNA reads TGTGCCAGCAGTTCGACCAGGATAAAATTGCCTGACTATGGGGGCTACACCTTC. It specifies CASSSTRIKLPDYGGYTF. The chain uses TRBV28 and TRBJ1-2; D gene ambiguous. The CDR3 is 18 amino acids. V lost 4 bases and J lost 8, with 29 bases in between. Germline V gene data show CDR1 as MDHEN and CDR2 as SYDVKM.

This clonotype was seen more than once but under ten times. The CDR3 protein is CASSEPGLLNYEQFF. The CDR3 DNA reads TGTGCCAGCAGCGAACCGGGACTCCTTAATTATGAGCAGTTCTTC. The chain uses TRBV5-4 and TRBJ2-1, with D possibly TRBD2 on 6 matching bases. This CDR3 has 15 residues. The germline V and J ends were trimmed by 4 bases and 8 bases, with 19 bases remaining between them. Germline CDR1 and CDR2: SGHNT and YYREEE (reference sequence).

The CDR3 sequence: CASSTGFGDTQYF. The CDR3 nucleotides are TGTGCCAGCAGCACCGGATTTGGAGATACGCAGTATTTT. The chain carries TRBV6-2 or TRBV6-3 and TRBJ2-3; D not resolved. Germline CDR1 is MNHEY and CDR2 is SVGEGT. V was pared by 6 bases and J by 5 bases, with 12 bases between. CDR3 size: 13 residues.

CDR3 loop: CASSRRDRGKAFF. The CDR3 region has the DNA TGTGCCAGCAGTCGGCGGGACAGGGGGAAAGCTTTCTTT. The chain carries TRBV28 and TRBJ1-1; 11 bases map to TRBD1. Germline CDR1 MDHEN, CDR2 SYDVKM. The trim removed 5 bases at V and 9 bases at J, leaving 5 bases unmatched. The CDR3 length is 13 residues.